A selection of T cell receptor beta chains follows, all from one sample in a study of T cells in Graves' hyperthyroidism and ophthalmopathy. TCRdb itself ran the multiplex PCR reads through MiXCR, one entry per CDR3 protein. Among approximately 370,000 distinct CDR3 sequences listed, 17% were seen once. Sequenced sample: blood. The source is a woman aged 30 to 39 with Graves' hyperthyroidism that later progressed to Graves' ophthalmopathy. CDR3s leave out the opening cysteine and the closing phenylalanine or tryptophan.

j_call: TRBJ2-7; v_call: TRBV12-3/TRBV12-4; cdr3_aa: ASGTPDRGFYEQY
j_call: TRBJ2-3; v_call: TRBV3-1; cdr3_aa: ASSRGRLAGRDTQY
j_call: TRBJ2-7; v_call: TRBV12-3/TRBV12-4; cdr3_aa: ASSYGGKYEQY
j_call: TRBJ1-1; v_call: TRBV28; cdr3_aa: ASSEIRGRNTEAF
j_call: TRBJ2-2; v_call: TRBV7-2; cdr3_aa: ASSLGGAYGGELF
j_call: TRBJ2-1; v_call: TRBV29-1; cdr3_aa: SVDKPGQGDVNEQF
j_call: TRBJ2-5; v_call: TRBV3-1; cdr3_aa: ASSQDSREAYLAGEEVETQY
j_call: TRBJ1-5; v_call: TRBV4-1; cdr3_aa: ASSQEGGLKGPQH
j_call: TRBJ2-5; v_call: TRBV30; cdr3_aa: AWSEGQGSETQY
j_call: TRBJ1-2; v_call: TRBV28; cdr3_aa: ASSWGSIKSSMGGYT
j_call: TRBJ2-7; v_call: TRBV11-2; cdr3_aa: ASSLAFRGSSYEQY
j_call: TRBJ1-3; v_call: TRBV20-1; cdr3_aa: SATGLMGGNTIY
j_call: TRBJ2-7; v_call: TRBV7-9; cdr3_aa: ASTPRSTGYEQY
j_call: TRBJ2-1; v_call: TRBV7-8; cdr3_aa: ASNGQGKSNEQF
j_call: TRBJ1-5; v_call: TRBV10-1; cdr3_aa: ASSTGRQGDQPQH
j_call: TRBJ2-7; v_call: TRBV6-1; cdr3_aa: ASSTDYEQY
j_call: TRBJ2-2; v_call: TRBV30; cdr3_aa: AWSVRNLNTGELF
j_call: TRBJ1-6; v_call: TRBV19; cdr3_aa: AYQFYSPLH
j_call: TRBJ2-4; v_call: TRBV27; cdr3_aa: ASSFKGGGDRGFWLNIQY
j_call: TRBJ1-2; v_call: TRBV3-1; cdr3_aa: ASSYFPVTVTGYT
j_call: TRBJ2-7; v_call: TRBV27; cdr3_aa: ASSLLGQGALGQY
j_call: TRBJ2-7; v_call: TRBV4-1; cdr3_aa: ASSQEPGLAGVIEQY
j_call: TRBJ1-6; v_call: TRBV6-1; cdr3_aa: ASSLGLVNSPLH
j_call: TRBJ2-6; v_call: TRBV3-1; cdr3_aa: ASSPTSGQKSGANVLT
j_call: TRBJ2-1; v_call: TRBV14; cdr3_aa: ASSQDPGQRQF
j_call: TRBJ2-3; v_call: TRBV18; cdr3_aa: ASSPLPTSGGRLFTDTQY
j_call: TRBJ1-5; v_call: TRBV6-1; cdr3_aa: ASSVGTAYSNQPQH
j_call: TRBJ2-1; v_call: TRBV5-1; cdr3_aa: ASLETTGFVNEQF
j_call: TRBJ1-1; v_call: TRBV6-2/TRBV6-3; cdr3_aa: ASSDAENRRTEAF
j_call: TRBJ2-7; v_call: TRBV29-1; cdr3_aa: SVVGGDGVGEQY
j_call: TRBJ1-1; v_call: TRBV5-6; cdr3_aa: ASSLRPGGYVGTEAF
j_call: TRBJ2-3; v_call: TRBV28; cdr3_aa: ASSPTGISTDTQY
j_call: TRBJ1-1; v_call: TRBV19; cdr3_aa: ASSHGTPVAF
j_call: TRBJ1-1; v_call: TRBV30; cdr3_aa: ARGRGGDTEAF
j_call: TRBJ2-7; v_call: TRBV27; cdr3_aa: ASSLAGGYYEQY
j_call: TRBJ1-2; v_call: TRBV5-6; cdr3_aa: ASSQEGASNNYGYT
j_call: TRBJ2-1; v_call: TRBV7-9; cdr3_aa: ASRPRGLAGVNEQF
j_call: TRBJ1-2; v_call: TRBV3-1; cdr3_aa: ASSHGGGGYGYT
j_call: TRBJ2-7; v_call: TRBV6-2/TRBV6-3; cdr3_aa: ASSYFFLREQY
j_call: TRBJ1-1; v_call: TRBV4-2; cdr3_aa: ASSLIEGATEAF
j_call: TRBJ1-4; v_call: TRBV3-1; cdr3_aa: ASSQDLTGPSKLF
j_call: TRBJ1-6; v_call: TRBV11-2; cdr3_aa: ASSLISSAYSYNSPLH
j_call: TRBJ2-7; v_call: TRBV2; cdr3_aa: ASSEGTGTSGAYEQY
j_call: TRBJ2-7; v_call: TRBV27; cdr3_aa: ASSLKQGSSYEQY
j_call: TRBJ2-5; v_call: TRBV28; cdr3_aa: ASRPGTGQETQY
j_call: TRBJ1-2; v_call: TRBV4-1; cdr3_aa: ASSQADRGSVNGYT
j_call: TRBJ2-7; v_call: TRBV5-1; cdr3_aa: ASRMTAAYEQY
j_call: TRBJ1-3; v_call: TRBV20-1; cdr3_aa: SARDRGLGNTIH
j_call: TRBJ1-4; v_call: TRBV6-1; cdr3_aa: ASRTGTGNEKLF
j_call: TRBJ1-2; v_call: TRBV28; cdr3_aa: ASSPVLGYGYT
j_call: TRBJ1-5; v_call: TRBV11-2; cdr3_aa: ASSLDRGSGGQPQH
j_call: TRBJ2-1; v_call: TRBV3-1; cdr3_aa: ASSQGLARTATRNEQF
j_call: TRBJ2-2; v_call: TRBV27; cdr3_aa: ASSLSQAIPGELF
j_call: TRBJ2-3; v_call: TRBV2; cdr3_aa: ASGTGQADTQY
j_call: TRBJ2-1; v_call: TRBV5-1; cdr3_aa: ASSPFPTSGRTNEQF
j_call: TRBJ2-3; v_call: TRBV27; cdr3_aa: ASSGTALNTQY
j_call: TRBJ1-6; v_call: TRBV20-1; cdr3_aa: SARRGRDYNSPLH